This T cell receptor beta chain comes out of a study of OX40 agonist ivuxolimab in advanced cancers. Study information: The diagnoses of dose-escalation patients were hepatocellular carcinoma, melanoma, renal cell or head and neck cancer.

Only a few counts were recorded for this clone. Produced via immunoSEQ multiplex PCR; TCRdb's table is partial and in-frame only. The table lists 70,000 to 85,000 clones, around 82% of them singletons, with over 2% in the top ten. Source: CD4+ or CD8+ T cells sorted from blood, taken in a trial of the OX40 agonist ivuxolimab. This clonotype was sampled from an adult with an advanced solid tumor such as melanoma, head and neck, liver or kidney cancer.

This CDR3 is CASSALGTGPSNQPQHF. CDR3 coding DNA: TGTGCCAGCAGCGCCCTCGGGACAGGGCCGAGCAATCAGCCCCAGCATTTT. The chain joins TRBV7-8 to TRBJ1-5; 9 bases are a match to TRBD1. CDR1 and CDR2 (germline): SGHVS, FQNEAQ. The junction had 9 bases not matched to a gene; V was cut back by 5 bases and J by 1 base. The CDR3 is 17 amino acids.